A single T cell receptor beta chain is shown here with its context. Its matching antigen is unknown. This entry belongs to a study of tumor and adjacent non-tumor tissue in lung cancer. Study findings and constraints: Compared with tumor, normal lung showed significantly lower TCR diversity. Patients with more diverse tumor TCRs had worse survival. Normal lung showed higher cumulative top 100 clone frequency than tumor.

The template was RNA from unsorted bulk tissue. Chemotherapy-naive patients with new lung cancer underwent thoracic surgery in China, August–November 2014. Trimming cost V 4 bases and J 9 bases, with 10 bases left between them. The CDR3 spans 12 residues. A modified ARM-PCR protocol with three rounds of nested PCR amplified TCRbeta. Via MiXCR, TCRdb re-called the multiplex PCR reads, giving one row per CDR3 protein. The sample yields fewer than 120,000 distinct CDR3 sequences, approximately 80% seen once. Material for sequencing was lung tumor tissue. The receptor comes from a man in his 70s with non-small cell lung cancer. This chain joins TRBV12-3 or TRBV12-4 and TRBJ1-5; D uncertain. CDR3 DNA sequence: TGTGCCAGCAGTTCCACTGGCCGGCCCCAGCATTTT. Residues: CASSSTGRPQHF.